The present T cell receptor (beta chain) was sequenced within a study of T cell responses to AZD1222 COVID-19 vaccine. Per the germline V gene, CDR1 is ENHRY and CDR2 is SYGVKD. The CDR3 has 15 residues. V lost 6 bases, J lost 2 bases, and 17 bases lay in between. As for this clone: Its antigen is currently unknown.

Sequenced by immunoSEQ multiplex PCR; TCRdb stores in-frame clones only, minus some. The table records about 140,000 clones, approximately 89% of them present only once. Points from the study as a whole: Clonal diversity was possibly underestimated; the donors were predominantly white British and more often female.

Here the sequenced sample was peripheral blood, taken on day 0 of AZD1222 vaccination. This chain connects TRBV10-3 to TRBJ2-7; possibly TRBD1 for D (5 bases). The clonotype originates from an adult in good health. The CDR3 DNA is TGTGCCATCAGAGATTCAAGGGGCCTCGCCTACGAGCAGTACTTC. This sequence encodes CAIRDSRGLAYEQYF.